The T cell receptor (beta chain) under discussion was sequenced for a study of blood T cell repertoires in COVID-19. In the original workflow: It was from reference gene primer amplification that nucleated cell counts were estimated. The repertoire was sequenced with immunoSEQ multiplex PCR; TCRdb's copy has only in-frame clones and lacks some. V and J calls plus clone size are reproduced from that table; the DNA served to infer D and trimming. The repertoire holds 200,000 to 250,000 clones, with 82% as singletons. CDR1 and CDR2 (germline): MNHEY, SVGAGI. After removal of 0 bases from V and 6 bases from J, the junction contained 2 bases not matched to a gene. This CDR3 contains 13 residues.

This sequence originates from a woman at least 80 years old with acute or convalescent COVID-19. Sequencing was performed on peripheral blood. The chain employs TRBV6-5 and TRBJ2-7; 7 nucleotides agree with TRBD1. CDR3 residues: CASSYSAGGEQYF. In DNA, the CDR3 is TGTGCCAGCAGTTACTCGGCAGGGGGCGAGCAGTACTTC.